This T cell receptor beta chain was sequenced in a study of blood T cells in healthy people across ages. This clonotype was counted ten times or more. With 9 bases removed from V and 2 bases from J, the gap between germline ends came to 8 bases. This CDR3 region has 13 residues. Germline lookup yields CDR1 MDHEN and CDR2 SYDVKM. Total RNA extracted from each sample amounted to at least 6 micrograms. The authors ran a second PCR of 7 to 11 cycles using a sample-barcoded 5' primer and a J-beta primer mix. CDR3-containing paired-end reads numbered at least 2.5 million in each sample. TCRdb reprocessed the 5' RACE reads via MiXCR and lists one record per CDR3 protein. The data contain about 2 million distinct CDR3 sequences, 49% of them singletons.

Sequencing used blood. The receptor's source is a woman aged 40-49 years in good health. The chain links TRBV28 to TRBJ2-6; D is possibly TRBD1 (5 bases). The CDR3 DNA reads TGTGCCAGTACAGGCCCTGGGGCCAACGTCCTGACTTTC. It translates to CASTGPGANVLTF.